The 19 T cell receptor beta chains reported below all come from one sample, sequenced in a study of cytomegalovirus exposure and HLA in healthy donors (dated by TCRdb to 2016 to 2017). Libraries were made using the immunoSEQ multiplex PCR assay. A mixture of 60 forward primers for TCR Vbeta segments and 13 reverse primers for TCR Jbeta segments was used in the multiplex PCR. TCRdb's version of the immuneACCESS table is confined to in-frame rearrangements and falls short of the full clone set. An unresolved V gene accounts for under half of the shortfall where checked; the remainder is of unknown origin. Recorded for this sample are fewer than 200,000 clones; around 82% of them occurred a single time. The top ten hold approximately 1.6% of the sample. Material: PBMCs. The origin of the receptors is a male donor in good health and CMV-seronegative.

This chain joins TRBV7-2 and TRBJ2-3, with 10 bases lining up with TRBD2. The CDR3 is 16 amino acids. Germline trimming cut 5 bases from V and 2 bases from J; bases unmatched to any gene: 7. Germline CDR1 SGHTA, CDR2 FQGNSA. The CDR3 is CASSAVAGGFTDTQYF. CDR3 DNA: TGTGCCAGCAGCGCAGTAGCGGGAGGTTTCACAGATACGCAGTATTTT.

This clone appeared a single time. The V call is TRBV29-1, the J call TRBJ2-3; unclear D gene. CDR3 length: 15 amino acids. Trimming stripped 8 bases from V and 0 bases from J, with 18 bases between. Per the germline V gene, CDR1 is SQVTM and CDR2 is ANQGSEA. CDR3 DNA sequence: TGCAGCTCTCGCACCGACATCACTAGCACAGATACGCAGTATTTT. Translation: CSSRTDITSTDTQYF.

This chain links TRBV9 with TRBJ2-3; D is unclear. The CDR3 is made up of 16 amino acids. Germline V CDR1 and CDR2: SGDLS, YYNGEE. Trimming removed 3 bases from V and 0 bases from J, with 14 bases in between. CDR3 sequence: CASSGSDKVSTDTQYF. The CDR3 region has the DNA TGTGCCAGCAGCGGATCTGACAAGGTCAGCACAGATACGCAGTATTTT. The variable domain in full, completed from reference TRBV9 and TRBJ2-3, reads DSGVTQTPKHLITATGQRVTLRCSPRSGDLSVYWYQQSLDQGLQFLIQYYNGEERAKGNILERFSAQQFPDLHSELNLSSLELGDSALYFCASSGSDKVSTDTQYFGPGTRLTVL.

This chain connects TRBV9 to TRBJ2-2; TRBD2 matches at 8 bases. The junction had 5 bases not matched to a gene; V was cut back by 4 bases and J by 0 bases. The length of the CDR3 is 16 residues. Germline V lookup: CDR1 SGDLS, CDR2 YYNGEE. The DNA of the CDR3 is TGTGCCAGCAGCCCCATAGCGGGGCCGAACACCGGGGAGCTGTTTTTT. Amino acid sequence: CASSPIAGPNTGELFF.

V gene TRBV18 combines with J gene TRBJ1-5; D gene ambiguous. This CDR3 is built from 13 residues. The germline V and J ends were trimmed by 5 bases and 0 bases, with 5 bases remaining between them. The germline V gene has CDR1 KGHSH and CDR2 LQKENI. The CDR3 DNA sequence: TGTGCCAGCTCAGTAGATAGCAATCAGCCCCAGCATTTT. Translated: CASSVDSNQPQHF.

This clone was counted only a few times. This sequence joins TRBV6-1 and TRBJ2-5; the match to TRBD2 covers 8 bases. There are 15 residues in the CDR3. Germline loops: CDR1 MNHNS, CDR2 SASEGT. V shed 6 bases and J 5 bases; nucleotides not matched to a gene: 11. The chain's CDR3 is CASRLTSGGPETQYF. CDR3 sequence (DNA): TGTGCCAGCAGATTAACGAGCGGGGGTCCGGAGACCCAGTACTTC.

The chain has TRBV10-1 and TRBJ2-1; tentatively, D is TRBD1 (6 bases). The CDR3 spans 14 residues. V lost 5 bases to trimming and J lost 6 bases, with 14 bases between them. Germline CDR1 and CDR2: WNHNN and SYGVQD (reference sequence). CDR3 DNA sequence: TGCGCCAGCAGTCCAGGGTGGGGGCCCAATGAGCAGTTCTTC. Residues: CASSPGWGPNEQFF.

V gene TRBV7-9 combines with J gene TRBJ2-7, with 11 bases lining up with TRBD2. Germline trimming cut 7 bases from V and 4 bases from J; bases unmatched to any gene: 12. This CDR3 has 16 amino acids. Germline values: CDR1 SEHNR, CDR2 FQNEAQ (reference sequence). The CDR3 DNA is TGTGCCAGCATCATGCGTGGGACTAGCGGCAAATACGAGCAGTACTTC. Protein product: CASIMRGTSGKYEQYF.

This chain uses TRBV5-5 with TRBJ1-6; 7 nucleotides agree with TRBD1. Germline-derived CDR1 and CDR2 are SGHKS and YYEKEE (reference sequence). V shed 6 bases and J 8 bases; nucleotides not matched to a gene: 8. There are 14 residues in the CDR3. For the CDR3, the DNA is TGTGCCAGCAACTTAGGGGGCTGGGATTCACCCCTCCACTTT. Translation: CASNLGGWDSPLHF.

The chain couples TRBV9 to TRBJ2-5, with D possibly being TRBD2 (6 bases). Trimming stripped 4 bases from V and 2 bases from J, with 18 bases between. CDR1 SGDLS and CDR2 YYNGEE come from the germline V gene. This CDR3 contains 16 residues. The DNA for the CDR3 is TGTGCCAGCAGCTTATATGGCGGGATGATACAAGAGACCCAGTACTTC. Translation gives CASSLYGGMIQETQYF.

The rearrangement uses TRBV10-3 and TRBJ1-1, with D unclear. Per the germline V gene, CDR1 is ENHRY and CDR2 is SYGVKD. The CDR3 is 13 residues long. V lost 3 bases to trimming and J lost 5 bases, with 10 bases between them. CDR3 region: CAISDFERTEAFF. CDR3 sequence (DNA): TGTGCCATCAGTGATTTTGAGAGGACTGAAGCTTTCTTT.

CDR3 in DNA: TGTGCCATCAGTGCGTCCGGGACTAGCTTGTCGCAGTACTTC. It specifies CAISASGTSLSQYF. The V call is TRBV10-3, the J call TRBJ2-7; 9 bases are a match to TRBD2. Germline trimming cut 4 bases from V and 9 bases from J; bases unmatched to any gene: 10. CDR1 and CDR2 from the germline V gene are ENHRY and SYGVKD. The CDR3 sequence is 14 residues long.

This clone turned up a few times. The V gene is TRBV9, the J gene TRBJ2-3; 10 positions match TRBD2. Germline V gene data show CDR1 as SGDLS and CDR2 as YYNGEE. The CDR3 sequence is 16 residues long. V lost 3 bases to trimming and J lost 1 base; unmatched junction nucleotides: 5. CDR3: CASSGGLAFRTDTQYF. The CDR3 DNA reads TGTGCCAGCAGCGGGGGACTAGCGTTCCGCACAGATACGCAGTATTTT. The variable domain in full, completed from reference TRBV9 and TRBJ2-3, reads DSGVTQTPKHLITATGQRVTLRCSPRSGDLSVYWYQQSLDQGLQFLIQYYNGEERAKGNILERFSAQQFPDLHSELNLSSLELGDSALYFCASSGGLAFRTDTQYFGPGTRLTVL.

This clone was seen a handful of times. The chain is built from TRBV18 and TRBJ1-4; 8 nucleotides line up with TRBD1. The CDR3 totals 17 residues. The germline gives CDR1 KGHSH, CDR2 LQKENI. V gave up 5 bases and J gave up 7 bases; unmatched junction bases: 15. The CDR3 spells CASSVTGTGIGGEKLFF. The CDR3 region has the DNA TGTGCCAGCTCAGTTACCGGGACAGGAATTGGTGGTGAAAAACTGTTTTTT. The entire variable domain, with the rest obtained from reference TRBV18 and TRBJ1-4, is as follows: NAGVMQNPRHLVRRRGQEARLRCSPMKGHSHVYWYRQLPEEGLKFMVYLQKENIIDESGMPKERFSAEFPKEGPSILRIQQVVRGDSAAYFCASSVTGTGIGGEKLFFGSGTQLSVL.

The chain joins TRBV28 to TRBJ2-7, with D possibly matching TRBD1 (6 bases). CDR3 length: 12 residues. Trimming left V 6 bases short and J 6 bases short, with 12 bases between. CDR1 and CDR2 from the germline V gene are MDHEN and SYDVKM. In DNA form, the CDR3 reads TGTGCCAGCAGCCTAAACAGGGCCGAGCAGTACTTC. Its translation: CASSLNRAEQYF.

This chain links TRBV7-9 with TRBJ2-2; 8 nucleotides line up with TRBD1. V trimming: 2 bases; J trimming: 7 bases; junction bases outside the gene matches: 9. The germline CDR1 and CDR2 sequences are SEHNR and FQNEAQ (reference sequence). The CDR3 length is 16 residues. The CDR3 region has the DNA TGTGCCAGCAGCTTACCACGACAGGGGCGGGGCGGGGAGCTGTTTTTT. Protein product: CASSLPRQGRGGELFF.

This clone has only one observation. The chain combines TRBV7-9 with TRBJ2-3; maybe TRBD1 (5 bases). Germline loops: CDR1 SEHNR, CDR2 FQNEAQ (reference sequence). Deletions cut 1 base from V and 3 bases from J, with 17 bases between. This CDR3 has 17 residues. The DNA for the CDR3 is TGTGCCAGCAGCTTAGGGGCTCAGGGCCGAGTAACAGATACGCAGTATTTT. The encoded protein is CASSLGAQGRVTDTQYF.

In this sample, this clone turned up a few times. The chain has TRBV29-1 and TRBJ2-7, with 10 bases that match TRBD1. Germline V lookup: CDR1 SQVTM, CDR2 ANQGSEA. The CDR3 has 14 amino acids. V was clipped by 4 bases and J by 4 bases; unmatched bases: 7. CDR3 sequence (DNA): TGCAGCGTTGGGGGCTGGACAGGGGGGTACGAGCAGTACTTC. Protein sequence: CSVGGWTGGYEQYF.

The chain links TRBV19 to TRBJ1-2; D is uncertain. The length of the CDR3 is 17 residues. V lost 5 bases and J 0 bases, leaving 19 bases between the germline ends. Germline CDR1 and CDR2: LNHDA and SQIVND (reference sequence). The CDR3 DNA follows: TGTGCCAGTAGTTCCCGGCGGAGCCGTAATACTAACTATGGCTACACCTTC. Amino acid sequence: CASSSRRSRNTNYGYTF.